These 8 T cell receptor beta chains share one sample of origin, sequenced in a study of a mutant IDH1 vaccine in newly diagnosed glioma. Their antigen targets remain unknown. Time point reported: week 35, safety follow-up. The vaccine gave 300 ug of a 20-mer mutant IDH1 peptide subcutaneously per dose. The protocol was immunoSEQ multiplex PCR, while the TCRdb copy is restricted to in-frame clones and leaves out a portion. The table records approximately 50,000 clones, roughly 91% of them present only once. Sequenced material: PBMCs, taken from a glioma patient whose treatment included an IDH1 peptide vaccine. These receptors originate from a woman in her thirties or forties with glioma.

The genes are TRBV4-1 and TRBJ2-7; D is ambiguous. Germline V gives CDR1 MGHRA, CDR2 YSYEKL. Trimming removed 0 bases from V and 3 bases from J, with 9 bases in between. The CDR3 is 14 residues long. CDR3 bases: TGCGCCAGCAGCCAAGAGTGGTTCTTCTACGAGCAGTACTTC. Translation gives CASSQEWFFYEQYF.

This clone was found once. V is TRBV6-5 and J is TRBJ2-5; TRBD2 matches at 9 bases. The J segment lost 4 bases and the V segment lost 0 bases, leaving 3 bases of the junction unmatched. This CDR3 is 15 amino acids long. Germline V gives CDR1 MNHEY, CDR2 SVGAGI. This chain's CDR3 is CASSYSGGRGETQYF. CDR3 nucleotides: TGTGCCAGCAGTTACTCGGGCGGGAGGGGAGAGACCCAGTACTTC.

CDR3 loop: CASSQLPGQGMGAEQFF. CDR3 DNA: TGTGCCAGCAGCCAATTACCGGGACAGGGCATGGGCGCTGAGCAGTTCTTC. The chain recombines TRBV14 with TRBJ2-1; 9 bases match TRBD1. This CDR3 is built from 17 residues. The germline V gene encodes CDR1 SGHDN and CDR2 FVKESK. The trim removed 2 bases at V and 9 bases at J, leaving 14 bases unmatched.

The chain links TRBV7-9 to TRBJ2-3; TRBD1 is a possible D gene (6 bases). The ends were cut back, 5 bases at V and 6 bases at J, with 12 bases in the middle. The CDR3 runs to 13 residues. Germline assignment: CDR1 SEHNR and CDR2 FQNEAQ (reference sequence). The CDR3 DNA reads as TGTGCCAGCAGCCCCACAGGGTCGGATACGCAGTATTTT. This sequence encodes CASSPTGSDTQYF.

V usage is TRBV6-6 and J usage is TRBJ2-5; 7 nucleotides match TRBD1. Germline-derived CDR1 and CDR2 are MNHNY and SVGAGI (reference sequence). The CDR3 loop spans 16 amino acids. The ends lost 4 bases at V and 4 bases at J; junction bases unmatched: 12. The CDR3 is CASSSLDRVLGETQYF. The CDR3 nucleotides are TGTGCCAGCAGTTCCCTAGACAGGGTGTTAGGAGAGACCCAGTACTTC.

The rearrangement links TRBV5-1 to TRBJ2-7; 10 nucleotides match TRBD1. Unmatched junction bases numbered 3, after V lost 5 bases and J lost 1 base. CDR1 is SGHRS, CDR2 YFSETQ, per germline. The CDR3 runs 14 residues. CDR3 bases: TGCGCCAGCAGGGGACAGGGGTTTTCCTACGAGCAGTACTTC. It yields the protein CASRGQGFSYEQYF.

The chain employs TRBV27 and TRBJ2-3; possibly TRBD2 for D (6 bases). This CDR3 contains 17 residues. The germline V gene encodes CDR1 MNHEY and CDR2 SMNVEV (reference sequence). V lost 5 bases and J lost 6, with 24 bases in between. The DNA of the CDR3 is TGTGCCAGCAGTAACACACCTTTTCGACGGGGGTATGATACGCAGTATTTT. It is translated as CASSNTPFRRGYDTQYF.

V usage is TRBV7-9 and J usage is TRBJ2-3, with TRBD1 as a possible D gene (5 bases). The V end lost 3 bases, the J end lost 4 bases, and 8 bases lay between the germline ends. This CDR3 is 13 amino acids long. Germline V gene sequence: CDR1 SEHNR, CDR2 FQNEAQ (reference sequence). The DNA for the CDR3 is TGTGCCAGCAGCTTCTGGGGCTCAGATACGCAGTATTTT. Amino acid sequence: CASSFWGSDTQYF.